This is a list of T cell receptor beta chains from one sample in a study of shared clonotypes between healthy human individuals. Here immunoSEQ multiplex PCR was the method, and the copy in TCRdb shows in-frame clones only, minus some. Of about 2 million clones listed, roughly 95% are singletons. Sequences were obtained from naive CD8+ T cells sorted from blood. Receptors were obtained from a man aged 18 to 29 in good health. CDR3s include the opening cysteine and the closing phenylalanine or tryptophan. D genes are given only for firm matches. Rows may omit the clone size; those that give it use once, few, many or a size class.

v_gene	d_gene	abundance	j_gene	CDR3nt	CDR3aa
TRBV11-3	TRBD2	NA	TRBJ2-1	TGTGCCAGCAGCTTAGAGCCGGGACTAGCGGGCTACAATGAGCAGTTCTTC	CASSLEPGLAGYNEQFF
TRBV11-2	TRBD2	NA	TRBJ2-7	TGTGCCAGCAGCCCGCTGGAAGCGGGACTCTACGAGCAGTACTTC	CASSPLEAGLYEQYF
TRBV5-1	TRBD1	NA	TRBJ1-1	TGCGCCAGCAGCTTGGACGGCAGGGGGCAAACTGAAGCTTTCTTT	CASSLDGRGQTEAFF
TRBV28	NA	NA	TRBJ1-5	TGTGCCAGCAGTACGACAGGCTTAAATCAGCCCCAGCATTTT	CASSTTGLNQPQHF
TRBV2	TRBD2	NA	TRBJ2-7	TGTGCCAGCAGTGGGACTAGCGGGAGTTGGGAGCAGTACTTC	CASSGTSGSWEQYF
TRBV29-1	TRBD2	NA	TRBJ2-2	TGCAGCGTTATCCTAGCGGGGAGGTACACCGGGGAGCTGTTTTTT	CSVILAGRYTGELFF
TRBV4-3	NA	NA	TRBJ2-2	TGCGCCAGCAGCCAAGATAGGGGGATTAGGACCGGGGAGCTGTTTTTT	CASSQDRGIRTGELFF
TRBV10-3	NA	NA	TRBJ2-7	TGTGCCATCAGGCGCAGAACGCACTACGAGCAGTACTTC	CAIRRRTHYEQYF
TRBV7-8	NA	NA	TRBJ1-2	TGTGCCAGCAGCCTGGGGTCGGGAGATGGCTACACCTTC	CASSLGSGDGYTF
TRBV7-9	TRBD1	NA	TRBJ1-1	TGTGCCAGCAGCCCGACTTTGGACAGGGGGAACACTGAAGCTTTCTTT	CASSPTLDRGNTEAFF
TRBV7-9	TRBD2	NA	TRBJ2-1	TGTGCCAGCAGCAAGGTACTAGCGGACAATGAGCAGTTCTTC	CASSKVLADNEQFF
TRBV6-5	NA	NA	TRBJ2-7	TGTGCCAGCAGTTACTCGGAGGGGACCCGCGAGCAGTACTTC	CASSYSEGTREQYF
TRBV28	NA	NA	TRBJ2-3	TGTGCCAGCATCGAGAGGGGCCTATGGGATACGCAGTATTTT	CASIERGLWDTQYF
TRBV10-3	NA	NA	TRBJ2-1	TGTGCCATCAGTGACGGGGTGTACGAGCAGTTCTTC	CAISDGVYEQFF
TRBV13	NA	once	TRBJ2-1	TGTGCCAGCAGCCCGAATGCCCGAGATGGGGGAGGTCAGTTCTTC	CASSPNARDGGGQFF
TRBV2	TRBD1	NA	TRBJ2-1	TGTGCCAGCAGTAAAGCCAGGGACAGCGTGCAGGATGAGCAGTTCTTC	CASSKARDSVQDEQFF
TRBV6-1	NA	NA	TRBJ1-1	TGTGCCAGCAGGGTGATCTCCCAGAACACTGAAGCTTTCTTT	CASRVISQNTEAFF